This is a list of T cell receptor beta chains from one sample in a study of T-cell memory formation after mild COVID-19. Each CDR3 protein gets one entry after TCRdb re-called the 5' RACE reads with MiXCR. The table lists a few hundred thousand distinct CDR3 sequences, around 16% of them singletons. The sequencing sample was made of PBMCs or a T cell subset sorted from them (not recorded which). Source of these receptors: a man between 18 and 35 years old who had mild COVID-19 (a few samples of this study predate the infection). Cell type and time point are not known. CDR3s include the opening cysteine and the closing phenylalanine or tryptophan. The D gene is left open where the match is weak. Expanded clones get a size class; other rows say once, few or many, or leave the size out.

d_call j_call cdr3_length clone_size v_call cdr3_nt cdr3_aa
NA TRBJ2-4 13 NA TRBV10-3 TGTGCCGTCAGTGACTCGACTAGAAACATTCAGTACTTC CAVSDSTRNIQYF
TRBD1 TRBJ2-1 14 NA TRBV7-3 TGTGCCAGCAGCTTAGGTCCAGGGGGCAATGAGCAGTTCTTC CASSLGPGGNEQFF
TRBD1 TRBJ1-1 15 few TRBV4-1 TGCGCCAGCAGCCCCCAAAGGGGGCTGGTCACTGAAGCTTTCTTT CASSPQRGLVTEAFF
TRBD1 TRBJ1-2 13 few TRBV20-1 TGCAGTGCTACGGACAGGGTAGGAGATGGCTACACCTTC CSATDRVGDGYTF
TRBD1 TRBJ1-1 15 NA TRBV4-2 TGTGCCAGCAGCCGGGAACAGGGGCAGAACACTGAAGCTTTCTTT CASSREQGQNTEAFF
TRBD2 TRBJ2-3 14 few TRBV7-2 TGTGCCAGCAGCATTAGCGGGGGGTTAGATACGCAGTATTTT CASSISGGLDTQYF
NA TRBJ1-1 11 few TRBV11-2 TGTGCCAGCGTGGGGAACACTGAAGCTTTCTTT CASVGNTEAFF
TRBD1 TRBJ1-4 13 many TRBV10-3 TGTGCCTCAAGACAGGGGGAGAATGAAAAACTGTTTTTT CASRQGENEKLFF
TRBD2 TRBJ2-3 14 NA TRBV6-2/TRBV6-3 TGTGCCAGCAGCGACCCCGGGGGGGGAGATACGCAGTATTTT CASSDPGGGDTQYF
TRBD1 TRBJ2-2 12 NA TRBV4-3 TGCGCCAGCATCCAGGGGGCCGGGGAGCTGTTTTTT CASIQGAGELFF
NA TRBJ2-2 15 few TRBV7-2 TGTGCCAGCAGCCTGGTGGCGGGGCTGACCGGGGAGCTGTTTTTT CASSLVAGLTGELFF
NA TRBJ1-2 17 few TRBV6-2/TRBV6-3 TGTGCCAGCAGTTACGACACCAGCCGGGGAGGAGCATATGGCTACACCTTC CASSYDTSRGGAYGYTF
NA TRBJ1-1 11 few TRBV12-3/TRBV12-4 TGTGCCAGCAGTCTTCGGACAGAAGCTTTCTTT CASSLRTEAFF
NA TRBJ1-2 15 few TRBV4-1 TGCGCCAGCAGCCAAGCACCGGGGAACTCCTATGGCTACACCTTC CASSQAPGNSYGYTF
TRBD2 TRBJ2-7 12 many TRBV2 TGTGCCAGCGGGACTAGCGACTACGAGCAGTACTTC CASGTSDYEQYF
TRBD1 TRBJ2-7 15 NA TRBV11-2 TGTGCCAGCAGGGACGCGAGGACAGGGAATTACGAGCAGTACTTC CASRDARTGNYEQYF
NA TRBJ2-4 14 NA TRBV4-1 TGCGCCAGCAGCCAGGGACTAGCCAAAAACATTCAGTACTTC CASSQGLAKNIQYF
TRBD1 TRBJ2-3 15 NA TRBV24-1 TGTGCCACCAGTGACCGGACAGGGGGGACAGATACGCAGTATTTT CATSDRTGGTDTQYF
NA TRBJ2-3 15 NA TRBV6-5 TGTGCCAGCAGGCCCTCGATTCTGCCCACAGATACGCAGTATTTT CASRPSILPTDTQYF
NA TRBJ2-6 15 few TRBV7-9 TGTGCCAGCAGCTTAGAAGGGAAAGGGGCCAACGTCCTGACTTTC CASSLEGKGANVLTF
NA TRBJ1-6 22 many TRBV4-1 TGCGCCAGCAGCCAAGAAGGGAGTTGGCAGGGGAGATCTAATGAAATTAATTCACCCCTCCACTTT CASSQEGSWQGRSNEINSPLHF
NA TRBJ2-2 15 NA TRBV6-5 TGTGCCAGCAGTCCGCGGGACGCCAGGACCGGGGAGCTGTTTTTT CASSPRDARTGELFF
NA TRBJ1-1 15 NA TRBV5-4 TGTGCCAGCAGCTTGGCGAGCAATATGAACACTGAAGCTTTCTTT CASSLASNMNTEAFF
TRBD1 TRBJ2-5 11 NA TRBV10-3 TGTGCCATCAGGACAGGGGAGACCCAGTACTTC CAIRTGETQYF
NA TRBJ2-7 14 NA TRBV15 TGTGCCACCAGCGGCGACCTTACCTCCTACGAGCAGTACTTC CATSGDLTSYEQYF
NA TRBJ2-7 14 few TRBV6-1 TGTGCCAGCAGTGAAGCATGGGACCCTAGAGGGCAGTACTTC CASSEAWDPRGQYF
NA TRBJ1-4 14 NA TRBV12-3/TRBV12-4 TGTGCCAGCAGTTCCCCGTCGGGGGGGTCGCAACTGTTTTTT CASSSPSGGSQLFF
TRBD1 TRBJ1-3 15 NA TRBV7-2 TGTGCCAGCAGCTTAGTAGGGGACAGTGGAAACACCATATATTTT CASSLVGDSGNTIYF
NA TRBJ2-1 10 NA TRBV2 TGTGCCACCCGAAAGAATGAGCAGTTCTTC CATRKNEQFF
NA TRBJ1-3 16 NA TRBV9 TGTGCCAGCAGCGGAACCGGGACGGCCTCTGGAAACACCATATATTTT CASSGTGTASGNTIYF
NA TRBJ1-1 13 few TRBV30 TGTGCCGGTTCACAGAATATGAACACTGAAGCTTTCTTT CAGSQNMNTEAFF
TRBD1 TRBJ1-6 14 few TRBV28 TGTGCCAGCAGTTTGGGGGAGGGGGCATCACCCCTCCACTTT CASSLGEGASPLHF
NA TRBJ2-5 13 few TRBV29-1 TGCAGCGTTGCATGGGCAGTGGGAGAGACCCAGTACTTC CSVAWAVGETQYF
TRBD2 TRBJ2-1 14 few TRBV20-1 TGCAGTGCTGGGGGGGGAGAGGTCTACAATGAGCAGTTCTTC CSAGGGEVYNEQFF
NA TRBJ2-5 16 few TRBV9 TGTGCCAGCAGCGTATGGGGAAAGACTGGCGAAGAGACCCAGTACTTC CASSVWGKTGEETQYF
TRBD2 TRBJ2-1 15 few TRBV19 TGTGCCAGTAGTCCGCCGGGACTACGGGCGTTGACGCAGTTCTTC CASSPPGLRALTQFF
NA TRBJ1-6 16 few TRBV5-6 TGTGCCAGCAGCTTGGTGTTTCGTATTAGGAATTCACCCCTCCACTTT CASSLVFRIRNSPLHF
NA TRBJ2-7 13 NA TRBV7-8 TGTGCCAGCAGCTTACAGGAGACCTACGAGCAGTACTTC CASSLQETYEQYF
NA TRBJ2-3 14 many TRBV7-2 TGTGCCAGCAGCTCCCGCCGGGGCACAGATACGCAGTATTTT CASSSRRGTDTQYF
NA TRBJ2-1 13 many TRBV7-2 TGTGCCAGCAGCTTAGGAATCTACAATGAGCAGTTCTTC CASSLGIYNEQFF
NA TRBJ2-7 12 NA TRBV5-4 TGTGCCAGCAGCACCGGACGAGAAGAGCAGTACTTC CASSTGREEQYF
TRBD1 TRBJ1-5 14 NA TRBV12-5 TGTGCTAGTGCCCCGGGACAGCTCAATCAGCCCCAGCATTTT CASAPGQLNQPQHF
NA TRBJ1-6 17 NA TRBV6-1 TGTGCCAGCAGTACCCGTACGGGGGGGAGCAGGGACTCACCCCTCCACTTT CASSTRTGGSRDSPLHF
TRBD1 TRBJ1-6 17 NA TRBV18 TGTGCCAGCTCACCACCGGAATCGACAGGGGCCATCATACGCCTCCACTTT CASSPPESTGAIIRLHF
TRBD1 TRBJ1-1 14 NA TRBV7-2 TGTGCCAGCAGCTTGACAGGGGCATCCACTGAAGCTTTCTTT CASSLTGASTEAFF
NA TRBJ2-2 15 NA TRBV18 TGTGCCAGCTCACTAACCGGGACGGTAACCGGGGAGCTGTTTTTT CASSLTGTVTGELFF
TRBD2 TRBJ2-1 16 few TRBV4-1 TGCGCCAGCAGCCAAGATTGGGCGGGGGGATACAATGAGCAGTTCTTC CASSQDWAGGYNEQFF
NA TRBJ1-1 14 few TRBV19 TGTGCCAGTAGTATCTTGGGTGGGGGCACTGAAGCTTTCTTT CASSILGGGTEAFF
NA TRBJ2-5 12 many TRBV29-1 TGCAGCGTGAGACAGGCTCAAGAGACCCAGTACTTC CSVRQAQETQYF
NA TRBJ1-5 14 NA TRBV7-9 TGTGCCAGCAGCTCAGAGTATAGCAATCAGCCCCAGCATTTT CASSSEYSNQPQHF
NA TRBJ1-2 12 NA TRBV4-2 TGTGCCTCCGGGTTTGACGGCCGGGGCTACACCTTC CASGFDGRGYTF
NA TRBJ2-2 17 few TRBV5-1 TGCGCCAGCAGCTTGGCCTTGGGCGGGGCGAACACCGGGGAGCTGTTTTTT CASSLALGGANTGELFF
NA TRBJ2-3 13 few TRBV27 TGTGCCAGCAGTTTAGCTTATGAAGATACGCAGTATTTT CASSLAYEDTQYF
NA TRBJ1-5 16 NA TRBV12-3/TRBV12-4 TGTGCCAGCACCACCCGAGCGGGGAGTGACAATCAGCCCCAGCATTTT CASTTRAGSDNQPQHF
NA TRBJ1-6 14 few TRBV7-3 TGTGCCAGCAGCTTAGACGGGGTCAATTCACCCCTCCACTTT CASSLDGVNSPLHF